This T cell receptor beta chain was retrieved from a study of blood T cell repertoires in COVID-19. The ends were cut back, 7 bases at V and 0 bases at J, with 17 bases in the middle. The CDR3 extends over 16 amino acids. From germline, CDR1 is SGHRS and CDR2 YFSETQ. In this sample, this clone turned up once. Sequencing used immunoSEQ multiplex PCR; TCRdb keeps in-frame clones, though not all of them. The repertoire has 200,000 to 250,000 clones, about 86% of them found once; the top ten carry around 6.5%. Sequenced: peripheral blood. This receptor was taken from a man aged 55 to 69 with acute or convalescent COVID-19. The chain joins TRBV5-1 to TRBJ1-3; TRBD1 is a possible D gene (5 bases). The CDR3 loop is CASRPQGTNSGNTIYF. As DNA, the CDR3 is TGCGCCAGCCGCCCCCAGGGAACTAACTCTGGAAACACCATATATTTT.